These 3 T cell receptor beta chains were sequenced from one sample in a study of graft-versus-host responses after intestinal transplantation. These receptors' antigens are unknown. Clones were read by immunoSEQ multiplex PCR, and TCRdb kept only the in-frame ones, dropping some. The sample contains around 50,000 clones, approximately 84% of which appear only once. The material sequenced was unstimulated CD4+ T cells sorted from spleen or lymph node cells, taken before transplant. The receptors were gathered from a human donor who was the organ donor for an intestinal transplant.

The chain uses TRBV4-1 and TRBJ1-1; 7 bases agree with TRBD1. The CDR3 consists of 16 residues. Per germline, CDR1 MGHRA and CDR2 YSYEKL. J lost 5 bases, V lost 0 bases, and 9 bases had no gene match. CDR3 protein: CASSQDHTGAWTEAFF. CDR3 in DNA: TGCGCCAGCAGCCAAGATCATACAGGGGCTTGGACTGAAGCTTTCTTT.

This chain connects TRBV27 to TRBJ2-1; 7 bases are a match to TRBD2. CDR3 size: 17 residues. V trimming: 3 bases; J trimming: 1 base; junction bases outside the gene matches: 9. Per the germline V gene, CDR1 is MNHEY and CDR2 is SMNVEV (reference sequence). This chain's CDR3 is CASSFIMWEGSYNEQFF. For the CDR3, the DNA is TGTGCCAGCAGTTTCATCATGTGGGAGGGGTCCTACAATGAGCAGTTCTTC.

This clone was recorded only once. As DNA, the CDR3 is TGTGCCAGTAGTATAACGACTAGCCAGCAGTTCTTC. Amino acids: CASSITTSQQFF. The chain couples TRBV19 to TRBJ2-1, with 7 positions matching TRBD2. Germline lookup yields CDR1 LNHDA and CDR2 SQIVND (reference sequence). The V segment lost 2 bases and the J segment 11 bases; nucleotides outside the gene matches: 3. The CDR3 consists of 12 residues. The variable domain in full, with the rest retrieved from reference TRBV19 and TRBJ2-1, is DGGITQSPKYLFRKEGQNVTLSCEQNLNHDAMYWYRQDPGQGLRLIYYSQIVNDFQKGDIAEGYSVSREKKESFPLTVTSAQKNPTAFYLCASSITTSQQFFGPGTRLTVL.